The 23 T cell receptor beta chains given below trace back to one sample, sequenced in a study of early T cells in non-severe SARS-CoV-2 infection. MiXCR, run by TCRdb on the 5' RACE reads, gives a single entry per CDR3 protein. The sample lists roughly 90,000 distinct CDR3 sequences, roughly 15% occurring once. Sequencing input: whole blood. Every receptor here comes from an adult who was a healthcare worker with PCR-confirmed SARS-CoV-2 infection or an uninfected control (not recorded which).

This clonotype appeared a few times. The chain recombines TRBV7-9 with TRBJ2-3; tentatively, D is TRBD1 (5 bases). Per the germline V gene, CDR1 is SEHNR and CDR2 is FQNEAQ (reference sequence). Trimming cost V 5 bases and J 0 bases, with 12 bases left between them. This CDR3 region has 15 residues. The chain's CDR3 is CASSPQGSSTDTQYF. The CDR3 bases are TGTGCCAGCAGCCCTCAGGGCTCTAGCACAGATACGCAGTATTTT.

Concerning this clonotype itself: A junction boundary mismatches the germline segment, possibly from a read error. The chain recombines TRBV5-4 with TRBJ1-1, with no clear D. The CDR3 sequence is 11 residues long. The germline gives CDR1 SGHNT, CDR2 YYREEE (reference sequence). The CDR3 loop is CAGSLGTEAFF. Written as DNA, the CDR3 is TGTGCCGGCAGCTTGGGCACTGAAGCTTTCTTT. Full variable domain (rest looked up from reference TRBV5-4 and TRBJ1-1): ETGVTQSPTHLIKTRGQQVTLRCSSQSGHNTVSWYQQALGQGPQFIFQYYREEENGRGNFPPRFSGLQFPNYSSELNVNALELDDSALYLCAGSLGTEAFFGQGTRLTVV.

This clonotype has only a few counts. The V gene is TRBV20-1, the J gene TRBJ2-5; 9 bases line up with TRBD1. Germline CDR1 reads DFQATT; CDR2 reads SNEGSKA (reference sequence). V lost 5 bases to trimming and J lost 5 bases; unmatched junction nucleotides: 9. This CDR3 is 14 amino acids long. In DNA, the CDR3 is TGCAGTGCTCCTAAACAGGGGGCCCGTGAGACCCAGTACTTC. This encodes CSAPKQGARETQYF.

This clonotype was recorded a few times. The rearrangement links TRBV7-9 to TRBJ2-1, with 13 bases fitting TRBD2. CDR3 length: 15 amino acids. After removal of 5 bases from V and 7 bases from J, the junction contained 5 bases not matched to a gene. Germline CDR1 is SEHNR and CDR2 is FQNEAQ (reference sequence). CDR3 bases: TGTGCCAGCAGCCCCGGGACTAGCGGGGAGAATGAGCAGTTCTTC. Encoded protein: CASSPGTSGENEQFF. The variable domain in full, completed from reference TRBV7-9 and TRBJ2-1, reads DTGVSQNPRHKITKRGQNVTFRCDPISEHNRLYWYRQTLGQGPEFLTYFQNEAQLEKSRLLSDRFSAERPKGSFSTLEIQRTEQGDSAMYLCASSPGTSGENEQFFGPGTRLTVL.

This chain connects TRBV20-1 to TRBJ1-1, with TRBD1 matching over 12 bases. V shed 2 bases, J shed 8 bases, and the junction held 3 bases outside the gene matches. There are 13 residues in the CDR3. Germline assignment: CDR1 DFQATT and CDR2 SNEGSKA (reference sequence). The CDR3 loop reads CSARPGQGAEAFF. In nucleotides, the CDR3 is TGCAGTGCTAGACCGGGACAGGGGGCAGAAGCTTTCTTT.

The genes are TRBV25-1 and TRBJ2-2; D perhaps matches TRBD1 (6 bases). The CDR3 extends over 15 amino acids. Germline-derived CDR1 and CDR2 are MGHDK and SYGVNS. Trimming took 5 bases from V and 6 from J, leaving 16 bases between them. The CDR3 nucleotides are TGTGCCAGCAGTAGCAGGGGTTCCAGGCCCGGGGAGCTGTTTTTT. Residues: CASSSRGSRPGELFF. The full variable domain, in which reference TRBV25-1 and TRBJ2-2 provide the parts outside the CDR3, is EADIYQTPRYLVIGTGKKITLECSQTMGHDKMYWYQQDPGMELHLIHYSYGVNSTEKGDLSSESTVSRIRTEHFPLTLESARPSHTSQYLCASSSRGSRPGELFFGEGSRLTVL.

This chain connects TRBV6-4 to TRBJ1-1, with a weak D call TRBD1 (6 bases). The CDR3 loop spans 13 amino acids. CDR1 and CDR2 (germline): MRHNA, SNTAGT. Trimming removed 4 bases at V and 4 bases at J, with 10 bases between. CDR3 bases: TGTGCCAGCAGTGTCGAGACAGGCACTGAAGCTTTCTTT. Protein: CASSVETGTEAFF.

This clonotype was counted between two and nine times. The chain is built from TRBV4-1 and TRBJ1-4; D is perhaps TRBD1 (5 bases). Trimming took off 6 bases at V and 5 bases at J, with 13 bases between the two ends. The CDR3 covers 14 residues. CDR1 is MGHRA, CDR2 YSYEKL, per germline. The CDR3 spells CASRTRGGNEKLFF. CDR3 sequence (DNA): TGCGCCAGCAGGACGAGGGGCGGGAATGAAAAACTGTTTTTT.

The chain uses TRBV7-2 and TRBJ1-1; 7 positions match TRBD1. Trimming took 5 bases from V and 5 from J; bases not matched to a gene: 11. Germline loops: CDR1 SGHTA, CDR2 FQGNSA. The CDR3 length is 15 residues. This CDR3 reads CASSKQTGTGTEAFF. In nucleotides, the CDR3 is TGTGCCAGCAGCAAACAGACAGGGACGGGGACTGAAGCTTTCTTT.

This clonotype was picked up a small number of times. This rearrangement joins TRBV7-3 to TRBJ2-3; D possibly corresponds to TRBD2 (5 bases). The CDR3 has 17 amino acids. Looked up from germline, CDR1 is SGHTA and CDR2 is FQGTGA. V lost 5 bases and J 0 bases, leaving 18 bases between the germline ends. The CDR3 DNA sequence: TGTGCCAGCAGCATTCCGGGATCTTACTTAAGCACAGATACGCAGTATTTT. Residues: CASSIPGSYLSTDTQYF.

DNA of the CDR3: TGCAGTGCCAAGGACAGGGTCTGGTCTGGAAACACCATATATTTT. Its translation: CSAKDRVWSGNTIYF. V usage is TRBV20-1 and J usage is TRBJ1-3; 8 nucleotides align to TRBD1. Germline lookup yields CDR1 DFQATT and CDR2 SNEGSKA (reference sequence). V lost 6 bases and J lost 1; bases outside the gene matches: 8. This CDR3 has 15 residues.

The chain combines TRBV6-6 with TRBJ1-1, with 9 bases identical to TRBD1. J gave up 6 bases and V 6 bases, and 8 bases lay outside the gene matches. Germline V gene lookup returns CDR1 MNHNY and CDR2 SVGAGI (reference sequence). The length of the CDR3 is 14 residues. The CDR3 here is CASRTTGGGPEAFF. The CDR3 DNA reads TGTGCCAGCAGAACTACAGGGGGCGGCCCTGAAGCTTTCTTT.

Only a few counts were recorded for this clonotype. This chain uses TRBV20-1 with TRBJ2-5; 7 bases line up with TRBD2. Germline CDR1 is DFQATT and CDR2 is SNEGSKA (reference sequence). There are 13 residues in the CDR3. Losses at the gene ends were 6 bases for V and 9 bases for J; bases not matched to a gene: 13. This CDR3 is CSALRTRSKAQYF. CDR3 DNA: TGCAGTGCGCTTCGGACTAGGTCGAAGGCCCAGTACTTC.

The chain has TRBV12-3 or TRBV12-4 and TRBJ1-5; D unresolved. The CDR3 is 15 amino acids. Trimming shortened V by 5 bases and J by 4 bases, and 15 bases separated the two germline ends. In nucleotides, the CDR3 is TGTGCCAGCAGTAATACAGAGCTTTTAAATCAGCCCCAGCATTTT. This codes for CASSNTELLNQPQHF.

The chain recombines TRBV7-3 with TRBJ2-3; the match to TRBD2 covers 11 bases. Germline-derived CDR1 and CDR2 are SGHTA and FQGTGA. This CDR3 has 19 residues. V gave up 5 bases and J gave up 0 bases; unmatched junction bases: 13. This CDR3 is CASSPQGLAGGTSTDTQYF. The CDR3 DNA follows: TGTGCCAGCAGCCCCCAAGGACTAGCGGGCGGTACCAGCACAGATACGCAGTATTTT.

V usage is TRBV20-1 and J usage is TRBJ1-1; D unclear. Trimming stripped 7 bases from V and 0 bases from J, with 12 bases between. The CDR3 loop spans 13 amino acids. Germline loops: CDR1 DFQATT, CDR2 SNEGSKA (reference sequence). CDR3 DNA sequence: TGCAGTGGGAGGCCAGATATGAACACTGAAGCTTTCTTT. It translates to CSGRPDMNTEAFF.

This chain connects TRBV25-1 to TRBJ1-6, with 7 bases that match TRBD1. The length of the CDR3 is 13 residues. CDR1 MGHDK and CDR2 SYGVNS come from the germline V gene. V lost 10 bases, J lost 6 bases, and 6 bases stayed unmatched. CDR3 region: CATRGTANSPLHF. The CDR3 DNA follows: TGTGCCACCAGGGGGACAGCTAATTCACCCCTCCACTTT.

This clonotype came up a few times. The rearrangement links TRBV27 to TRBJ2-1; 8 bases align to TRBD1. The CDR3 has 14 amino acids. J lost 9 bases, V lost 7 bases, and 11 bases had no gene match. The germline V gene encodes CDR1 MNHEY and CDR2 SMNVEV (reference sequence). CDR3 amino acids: CASNFRGRNFEQFF. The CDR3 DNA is TGTGCCAGCAACTTCAGGGGGCGTAACTTTGAGCAGTTCTTC.

The DNA for the CDR3 is TGTGCCAGTTCTACAGGGTCGGCATTTGGGGAGGAGACCCAGTACTTC. Translated, it gives CASSTGSAFGEETQYF. This rearrangement joins TRBV19 to TRBJ2-5; D may be TRBD1 (6 bases). The V gene lost 8 bases and the J gene lost 5 bases, with 24 bases spanning the gap. The CDR3 is made up of 16 amino acids. Germline V lookup: CDR1 LNHDA, CDR2 SQIVND (reference sequence).

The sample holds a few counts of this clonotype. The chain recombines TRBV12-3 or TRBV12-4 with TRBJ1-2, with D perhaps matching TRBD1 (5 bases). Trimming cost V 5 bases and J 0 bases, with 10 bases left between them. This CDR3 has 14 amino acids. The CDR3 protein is CASSRQQTNYGYTF. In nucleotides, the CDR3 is TGTGCCAGCAGTCGACAGCAAACTAACTATGGCTACACCTTC.

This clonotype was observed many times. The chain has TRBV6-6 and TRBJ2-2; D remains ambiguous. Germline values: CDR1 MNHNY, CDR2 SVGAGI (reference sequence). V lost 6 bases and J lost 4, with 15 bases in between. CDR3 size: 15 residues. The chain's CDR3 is CASSHLDLSTGELFF. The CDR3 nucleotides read TGTGCCAGCAGCCACCTCGATCTGTCCACCGGGGAGCTGTTTTTT.

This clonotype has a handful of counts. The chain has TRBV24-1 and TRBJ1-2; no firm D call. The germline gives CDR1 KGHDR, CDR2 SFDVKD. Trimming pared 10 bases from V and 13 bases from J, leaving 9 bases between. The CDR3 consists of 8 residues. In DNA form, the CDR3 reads TGTGCCACTTTTACTGGCACCTTC. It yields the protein CATFTGTF.

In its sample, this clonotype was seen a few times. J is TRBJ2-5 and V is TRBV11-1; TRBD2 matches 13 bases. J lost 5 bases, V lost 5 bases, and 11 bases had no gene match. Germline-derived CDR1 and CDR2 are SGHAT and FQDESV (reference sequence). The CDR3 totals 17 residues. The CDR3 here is CASSPSLGTSGTETQYF. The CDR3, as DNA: TGTGCCAGCAGCCCTAGCCTCGGGACTAGCGGGACGGAGACCCAGTACTTC.